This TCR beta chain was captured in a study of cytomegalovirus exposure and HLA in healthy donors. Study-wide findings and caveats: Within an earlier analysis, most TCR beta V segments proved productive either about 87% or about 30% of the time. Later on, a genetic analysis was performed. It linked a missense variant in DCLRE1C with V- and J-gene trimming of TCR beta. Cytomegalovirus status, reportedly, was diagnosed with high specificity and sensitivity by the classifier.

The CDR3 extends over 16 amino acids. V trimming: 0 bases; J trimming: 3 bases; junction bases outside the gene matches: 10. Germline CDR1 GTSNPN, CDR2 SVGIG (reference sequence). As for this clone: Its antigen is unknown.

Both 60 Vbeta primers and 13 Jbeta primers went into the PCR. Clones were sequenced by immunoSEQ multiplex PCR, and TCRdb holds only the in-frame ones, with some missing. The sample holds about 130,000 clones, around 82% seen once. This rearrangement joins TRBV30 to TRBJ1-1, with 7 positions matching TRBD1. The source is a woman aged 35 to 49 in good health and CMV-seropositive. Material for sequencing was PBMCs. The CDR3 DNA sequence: TGTGCCTGGAGTGTTTGGGGGAGACAGGGAGACACTGAAGCTTTCTTT. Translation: CAWSVWGRQGDTEAFF.